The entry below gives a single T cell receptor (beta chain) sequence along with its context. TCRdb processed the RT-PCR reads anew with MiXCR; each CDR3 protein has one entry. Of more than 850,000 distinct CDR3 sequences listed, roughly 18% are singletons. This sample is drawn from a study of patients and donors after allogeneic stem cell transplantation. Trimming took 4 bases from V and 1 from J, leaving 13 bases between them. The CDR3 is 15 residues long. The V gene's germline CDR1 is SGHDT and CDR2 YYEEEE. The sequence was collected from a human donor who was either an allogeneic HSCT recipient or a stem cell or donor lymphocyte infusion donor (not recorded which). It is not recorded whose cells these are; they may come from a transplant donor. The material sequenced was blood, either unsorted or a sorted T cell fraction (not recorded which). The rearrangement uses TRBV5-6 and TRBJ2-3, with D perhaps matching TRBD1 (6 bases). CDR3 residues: CASSNSGQRTDTQYF. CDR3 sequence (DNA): TGTGCCAGCAGCAACTCCGGACAGCGCACAGATACGCAGTATTTT.